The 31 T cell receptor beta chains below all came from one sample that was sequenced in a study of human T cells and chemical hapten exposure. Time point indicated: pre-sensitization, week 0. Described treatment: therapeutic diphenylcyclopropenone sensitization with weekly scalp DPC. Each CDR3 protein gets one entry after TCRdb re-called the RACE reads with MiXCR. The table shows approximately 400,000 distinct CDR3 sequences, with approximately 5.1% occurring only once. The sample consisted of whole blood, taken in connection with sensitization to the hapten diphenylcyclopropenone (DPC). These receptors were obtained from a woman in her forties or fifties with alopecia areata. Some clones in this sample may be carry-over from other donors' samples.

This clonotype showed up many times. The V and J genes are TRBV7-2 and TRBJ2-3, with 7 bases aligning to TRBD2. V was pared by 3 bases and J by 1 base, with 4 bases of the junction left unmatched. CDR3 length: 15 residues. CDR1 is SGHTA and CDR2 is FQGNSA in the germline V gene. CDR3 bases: TGTGCCAGCAGCTTGCGGGAGCCCCGCACAGATACGCAGTATTTT. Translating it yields CASSLREPRTDTQYF. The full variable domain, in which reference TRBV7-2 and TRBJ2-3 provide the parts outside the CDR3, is GAGVSQSPSNKVTEKGKDVELRCDPISGHTALYWYRQSLGQGLEFLIYFQGNSAPDKSGLPSDRFSAERTGGSVSTLTIQRTQQEDSAVYLCASSLREPRTDTQYFGPGTRLTVL.

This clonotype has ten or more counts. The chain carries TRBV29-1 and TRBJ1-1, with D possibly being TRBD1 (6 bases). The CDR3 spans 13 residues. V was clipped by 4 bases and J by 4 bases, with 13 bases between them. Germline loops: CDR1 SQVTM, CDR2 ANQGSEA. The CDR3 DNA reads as TGCAGCGTTGGTTGGGGGCTGGGCACTGAAGCTTTCTTT. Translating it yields CSVGWGLGTEAFF.

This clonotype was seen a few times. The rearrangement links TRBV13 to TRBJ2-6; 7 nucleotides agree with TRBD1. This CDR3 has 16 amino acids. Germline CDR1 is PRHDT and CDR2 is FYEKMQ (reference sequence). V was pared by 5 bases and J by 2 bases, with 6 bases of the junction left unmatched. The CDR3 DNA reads TGTGCCAGCAGCGGGCGACAGGGTACTGGGGCCAACGTCCTGACTTTC. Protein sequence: CASSGRQGTGANVLTF. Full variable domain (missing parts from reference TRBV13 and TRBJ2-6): AAGVIQSPRHLIKEKRETATLKCYPIPRHDTVYWYQQGPGQDPQFLISFYEKMQSDKGSIPDRFSAQQFSDYHSELNMSSLELGDSALYFCASSGRQGTGANVLTFGAGSRLTVL.

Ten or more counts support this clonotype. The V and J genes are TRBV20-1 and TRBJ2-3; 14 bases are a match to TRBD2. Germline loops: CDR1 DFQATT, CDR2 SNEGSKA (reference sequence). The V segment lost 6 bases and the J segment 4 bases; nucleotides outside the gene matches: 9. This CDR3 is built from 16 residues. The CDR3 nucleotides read TGCAGTGCGATCCCCCCGACTAGCGGGAGGGCAGATACGCAGTATTTT. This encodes CSAIPPTSGRADTQYF.

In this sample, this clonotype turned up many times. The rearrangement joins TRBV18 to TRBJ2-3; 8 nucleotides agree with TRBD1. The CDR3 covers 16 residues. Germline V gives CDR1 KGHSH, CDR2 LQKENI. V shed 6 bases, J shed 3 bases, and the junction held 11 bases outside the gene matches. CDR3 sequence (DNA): TGTGCCAGCTCGCCGACAGGGGCTATGGGGACAGATACGCAGTATTTT. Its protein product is CASSPTGAMGTDTQYF. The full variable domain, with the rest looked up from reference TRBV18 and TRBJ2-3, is NAGVMQNPRHLVRRRGQEARLRCSPMKGHSHVYWYRQLPEEGLKFMVYLQKENIIDESGMPKERFSAEFPKEGPSILRIQQVVRGDSAAYFCASSPTGAMGTDTQYFGPGTRLTVL.

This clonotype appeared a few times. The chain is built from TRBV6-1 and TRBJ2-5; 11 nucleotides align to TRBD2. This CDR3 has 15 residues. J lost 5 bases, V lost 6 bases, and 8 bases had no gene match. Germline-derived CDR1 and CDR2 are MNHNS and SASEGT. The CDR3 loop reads CASSPLAGGRETQYF. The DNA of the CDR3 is TGTGCCAGCAGCCCATTAGCGGGAGGGCGGGAGACCCAGTACTTC.

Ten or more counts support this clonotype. The CDR3 protein is CASSFTGGDGETQYF. In DNA, the CDR3 is TGCGCCAGCAGCTTCACAGGGGGCGACGGGGAGACCCAGTACTTC. The gene calls are TRBV5-1 and TRBJ2-5; 9 bases fit TRBD1. Germline lookup yields CDR1 SGHRS and CDR2 YFSETQ. With 2 bases clipped from V and 5 bases from J, the junction kept 7 bases outside the gene matches. The CDR3 loop spans 15 amino acids.

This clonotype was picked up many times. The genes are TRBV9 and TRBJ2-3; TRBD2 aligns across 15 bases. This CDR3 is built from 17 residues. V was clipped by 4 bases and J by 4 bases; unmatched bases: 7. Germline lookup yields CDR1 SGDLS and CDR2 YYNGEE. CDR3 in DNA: TGTGCCAGCAGCCCCGGGACTAGCGGGGGGCAGGCAGATACGCAGTATTTT. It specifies CASSPGTSGGQADTQYF.

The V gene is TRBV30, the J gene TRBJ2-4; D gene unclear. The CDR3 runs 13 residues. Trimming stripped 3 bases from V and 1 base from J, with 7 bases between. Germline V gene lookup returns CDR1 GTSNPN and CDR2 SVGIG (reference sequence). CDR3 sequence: CAWSGPAKNIQYF. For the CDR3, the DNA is TGTGCCTGGAGCGGTCCGGCCAAAAACATTCAGTACTTC.

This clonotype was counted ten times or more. In DNA form, the CDR3 reads TGTGCCAGGAGGGGGTGCTGGCCCAACCTAGCCAAAAACATTCAGTACTTC. Translated: CARRGCWPNLAKNIQYF. V usage is TRBV19 and J usage is TRBJ2-4; weak D call: TRBD1 (6 bases). The CDR3 is 17 amino acids. Germline values: CDR1 LNHDA, CDR2 SQIVND (reference sequence). V lost 9 bases to trimming and J lost 0 bases, with 21 bases between them.

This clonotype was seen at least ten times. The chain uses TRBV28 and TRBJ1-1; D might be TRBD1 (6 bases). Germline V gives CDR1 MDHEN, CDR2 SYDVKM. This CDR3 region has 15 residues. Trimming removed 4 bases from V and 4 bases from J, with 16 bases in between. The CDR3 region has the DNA TGTGCCAGCAGTTCGTACAGGGTCGTCGGCACTGAAGCTTTCTTT. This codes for CASSSYRVVGTEAFF.

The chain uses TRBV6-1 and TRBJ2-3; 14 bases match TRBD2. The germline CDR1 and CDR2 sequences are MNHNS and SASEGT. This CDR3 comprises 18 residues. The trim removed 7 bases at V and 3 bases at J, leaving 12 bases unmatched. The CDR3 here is CASNGLAGGPAKTDTQYF. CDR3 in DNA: TGTGCCAGCAACGGACTAGCGGGGGGCCCAGCCAAAACAGATACGCAGTATTTT.

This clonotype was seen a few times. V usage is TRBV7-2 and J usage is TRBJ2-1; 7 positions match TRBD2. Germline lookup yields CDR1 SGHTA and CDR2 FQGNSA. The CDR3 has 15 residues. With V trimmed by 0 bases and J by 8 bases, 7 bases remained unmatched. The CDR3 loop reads CASSLAGGPVDEQFF. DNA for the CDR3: TGTGCCAGCAGCTTAGCGGGAGGGCCTGTGGATGAGCAGTTCTTC.

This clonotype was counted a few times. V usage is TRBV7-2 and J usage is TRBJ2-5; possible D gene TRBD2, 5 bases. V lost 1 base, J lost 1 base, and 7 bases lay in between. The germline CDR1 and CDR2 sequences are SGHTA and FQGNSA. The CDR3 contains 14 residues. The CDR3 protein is CASSLGAVQETQYF. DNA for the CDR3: TGTGCCAGCAGCTTAGGAGCGGTCCAAGAGACCCAGTACTTC.

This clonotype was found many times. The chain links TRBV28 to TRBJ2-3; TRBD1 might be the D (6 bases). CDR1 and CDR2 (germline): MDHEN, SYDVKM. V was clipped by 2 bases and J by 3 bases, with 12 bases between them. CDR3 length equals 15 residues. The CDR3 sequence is CASSLVDGTTDTQYF. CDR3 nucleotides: TGTGCCAGCAGTTTAGTTGACGGGACAACAGATACGCAGTATTTT.

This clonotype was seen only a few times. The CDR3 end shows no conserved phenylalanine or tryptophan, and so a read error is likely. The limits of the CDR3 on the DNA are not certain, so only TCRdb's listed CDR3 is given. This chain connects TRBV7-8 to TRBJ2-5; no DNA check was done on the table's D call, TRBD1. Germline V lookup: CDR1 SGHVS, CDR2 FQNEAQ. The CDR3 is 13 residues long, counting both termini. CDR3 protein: CASSSRTGRDPGL.

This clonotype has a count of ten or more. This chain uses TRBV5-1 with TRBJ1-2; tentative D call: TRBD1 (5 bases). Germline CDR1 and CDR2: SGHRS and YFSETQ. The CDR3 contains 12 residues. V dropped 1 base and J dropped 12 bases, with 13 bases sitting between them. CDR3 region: CASSLSQGLHTF. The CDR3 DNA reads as TGCGCCAGCAGCTTGTCGCAGGGACTTCACACCTTC.

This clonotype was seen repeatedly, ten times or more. The CDR3 DNA reads TGTGCCAGCAGCAAAGGAAACACCATATATTTT. Its protein is CASSKGNTIYF. J is TRBJ1-3 and V is TRBV14, with unresolved D. CDR3 length: 11 residues. V was clipped by 5 bases and J by 4 bases, with 3 bases between them. Germline lookup yields CDR1 SGHDN and CDR2 FVKESK.

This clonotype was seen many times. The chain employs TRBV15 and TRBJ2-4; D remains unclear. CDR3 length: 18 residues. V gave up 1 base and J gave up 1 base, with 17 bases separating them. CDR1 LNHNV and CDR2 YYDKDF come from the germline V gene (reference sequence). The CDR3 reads CATSRGAAQPVAKNIQYF. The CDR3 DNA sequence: TGTGCCACCAGCAGAGGCGCAGCGCAACCCGTGGCCAAAAACATTCAGTACTTC.

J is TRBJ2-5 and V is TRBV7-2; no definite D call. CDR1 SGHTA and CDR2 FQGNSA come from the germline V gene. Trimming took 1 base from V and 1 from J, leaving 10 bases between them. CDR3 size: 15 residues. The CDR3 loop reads CASSLGSRPQETQYF. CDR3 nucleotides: TGTGCCAGCAGCTTAGGCAGTCGCCCCCAAGAGACCCAGTACTTC.

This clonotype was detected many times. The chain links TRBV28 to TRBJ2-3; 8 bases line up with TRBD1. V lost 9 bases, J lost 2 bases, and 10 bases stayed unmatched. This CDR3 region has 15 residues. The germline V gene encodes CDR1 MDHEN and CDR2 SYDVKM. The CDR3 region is CASGRGPPSTDTQYF. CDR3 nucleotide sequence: TGTGCCAGTGGCAGGGGGCCTCCCTCCACAGATACGCAGTATTTT.

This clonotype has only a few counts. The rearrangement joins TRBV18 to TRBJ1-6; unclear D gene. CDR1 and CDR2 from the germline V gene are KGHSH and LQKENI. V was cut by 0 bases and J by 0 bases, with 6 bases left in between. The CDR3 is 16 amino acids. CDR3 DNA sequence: TGTGCCAGCTCACCACCACGTAGCTCCTATAATTCACCCCTCCACTTT. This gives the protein CASSPPRSSYNSPLHF.

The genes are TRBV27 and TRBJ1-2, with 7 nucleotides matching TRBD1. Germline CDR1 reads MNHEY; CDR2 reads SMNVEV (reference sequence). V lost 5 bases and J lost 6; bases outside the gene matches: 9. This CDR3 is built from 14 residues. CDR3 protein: CASSGVGRGNGYTF. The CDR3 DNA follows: TGTGCCAGCAGTGGGGTGGGCAGGGGGAATGGCTACACCTTC.

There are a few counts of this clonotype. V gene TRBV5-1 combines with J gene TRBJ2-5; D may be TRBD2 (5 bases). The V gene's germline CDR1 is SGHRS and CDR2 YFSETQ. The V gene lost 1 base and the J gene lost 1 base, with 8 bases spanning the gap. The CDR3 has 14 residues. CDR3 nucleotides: TGCGCCAGCAGCTTGTCTAGCTTCCAAGAGACCCAGTACTTC. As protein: CASSLSSFQETQYF.

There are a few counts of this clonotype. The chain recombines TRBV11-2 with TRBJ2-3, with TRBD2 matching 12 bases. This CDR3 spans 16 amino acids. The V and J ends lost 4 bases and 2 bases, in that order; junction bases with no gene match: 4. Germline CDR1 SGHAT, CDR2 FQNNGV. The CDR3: CASSSSGRVPTDTQYF. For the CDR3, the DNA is TGTGCCAGCAGCTCTAGCGGGAGGGTCCCCACAGATACGCAGTATTTT.

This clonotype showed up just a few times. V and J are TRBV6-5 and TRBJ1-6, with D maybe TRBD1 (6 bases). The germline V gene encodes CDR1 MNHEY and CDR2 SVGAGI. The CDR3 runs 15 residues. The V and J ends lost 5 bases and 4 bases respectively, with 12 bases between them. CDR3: CASSPRDTYNSPLHF. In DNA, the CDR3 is TGTGCCAGCAGTCCCAGGGACACGTATAATTCACCCCTCCACTTT.

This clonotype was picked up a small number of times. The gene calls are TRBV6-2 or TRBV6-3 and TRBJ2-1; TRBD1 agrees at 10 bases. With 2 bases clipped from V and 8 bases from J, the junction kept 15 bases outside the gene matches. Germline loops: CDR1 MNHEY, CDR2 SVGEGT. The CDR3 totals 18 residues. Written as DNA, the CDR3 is TGTGCCAGCAGTTACGGACAGGGGGGAAGCGGGAGCCGGTATGAGCAGTTCTTC. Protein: CASSYGQGGSGSRYEQFF.

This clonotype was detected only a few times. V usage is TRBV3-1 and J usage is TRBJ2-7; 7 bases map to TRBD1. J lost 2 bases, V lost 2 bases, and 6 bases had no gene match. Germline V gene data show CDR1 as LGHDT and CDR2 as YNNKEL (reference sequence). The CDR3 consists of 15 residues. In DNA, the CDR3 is TGTGCCAGCAGCCAAACTCCAGGGGGAACCTACGAGCAGTACTTC. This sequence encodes CASSQTPGGTYEQYF.

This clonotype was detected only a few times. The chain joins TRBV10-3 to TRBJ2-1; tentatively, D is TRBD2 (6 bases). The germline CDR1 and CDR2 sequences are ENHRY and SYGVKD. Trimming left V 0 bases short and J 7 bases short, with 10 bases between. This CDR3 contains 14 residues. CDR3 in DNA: TGTGCCATCAGTGAGTCGGCTAGCGCGAATGAGCAGTTCTTC. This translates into CAISESASANEQFF.

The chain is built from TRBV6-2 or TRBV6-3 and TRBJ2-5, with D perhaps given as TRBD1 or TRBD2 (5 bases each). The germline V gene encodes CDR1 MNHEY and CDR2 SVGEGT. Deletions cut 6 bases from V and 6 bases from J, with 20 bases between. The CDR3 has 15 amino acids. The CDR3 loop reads CASRSLQGPAKTQYF. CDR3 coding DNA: TGTGCCAGCAGATCACTTCAGGGACCCGCAAAGACCCAGTACTTC.

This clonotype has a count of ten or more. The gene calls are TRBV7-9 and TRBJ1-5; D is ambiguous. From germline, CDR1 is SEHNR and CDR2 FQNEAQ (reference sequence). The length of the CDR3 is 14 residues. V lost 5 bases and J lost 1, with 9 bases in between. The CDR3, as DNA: TGTGCCAGCAGCCACACAGACAGCAATCAGCCCCAGCATTTT. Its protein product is CASSHTDSNQPQHF. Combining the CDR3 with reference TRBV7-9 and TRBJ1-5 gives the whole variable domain DTGVSQNPRHKITKRGQNVTFRCDPISEHNRLYWYRQTLGQGPEFLTYFQNEAQLEKSRLLSDRFSAERPKGSFSTLEIQRTEQGDSAMYLCASSHTDSNQPQHFGDGTRLSIL.